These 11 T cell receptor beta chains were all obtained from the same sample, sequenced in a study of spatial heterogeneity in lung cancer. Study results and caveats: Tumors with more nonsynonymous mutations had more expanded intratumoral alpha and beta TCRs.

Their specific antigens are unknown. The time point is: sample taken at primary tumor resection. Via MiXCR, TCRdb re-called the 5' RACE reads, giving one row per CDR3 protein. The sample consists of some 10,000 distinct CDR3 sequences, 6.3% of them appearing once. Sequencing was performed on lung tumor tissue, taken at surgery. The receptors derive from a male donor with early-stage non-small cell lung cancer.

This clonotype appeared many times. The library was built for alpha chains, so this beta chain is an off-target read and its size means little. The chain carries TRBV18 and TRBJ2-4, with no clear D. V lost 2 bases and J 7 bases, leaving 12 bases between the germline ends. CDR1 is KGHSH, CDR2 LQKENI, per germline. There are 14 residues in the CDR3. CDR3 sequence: CASSPIVQANIQYF. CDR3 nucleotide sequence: TGTGCCAGCTCACCAATTGTCCAGGCGAACATTCAGTACTTC.

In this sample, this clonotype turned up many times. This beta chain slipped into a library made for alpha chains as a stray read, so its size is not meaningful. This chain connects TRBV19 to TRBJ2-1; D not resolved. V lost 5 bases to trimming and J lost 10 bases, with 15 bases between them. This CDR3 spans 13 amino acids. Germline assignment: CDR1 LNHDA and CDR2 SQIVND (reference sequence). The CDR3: CASSQRSPPEQFF. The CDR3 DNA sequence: TGTGCCAGTAGTCAAAGATCCCCCCCCGAGCAGTTCTTC. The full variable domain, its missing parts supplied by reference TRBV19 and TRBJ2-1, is DGGITQSPKYLFRKEGQNVTLSCEQNLNHDAMYWYRQDPGQGLRLIYYSQIVNDFQKGDIAEGYSVSREKKESFPLTVTSAQKNPTAFYLCASSQRSPPEQFFGPGTRLTVL.

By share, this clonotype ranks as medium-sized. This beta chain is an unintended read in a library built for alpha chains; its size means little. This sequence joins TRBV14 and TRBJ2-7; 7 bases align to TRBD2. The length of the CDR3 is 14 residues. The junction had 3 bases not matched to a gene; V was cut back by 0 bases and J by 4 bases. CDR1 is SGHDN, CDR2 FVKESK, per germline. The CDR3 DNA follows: TGTGCCAGCAGCCAAGATCTCGGGAGGTACGAGCAGTACTTC. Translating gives CASSQDLGRYEQYF. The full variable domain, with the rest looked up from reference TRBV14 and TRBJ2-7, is EAGVTQFPSHSVIEKGQTVTLRCDPISGHDNLYWYRRVMGKEIKFLLHFVKESKQDESGMPNNRFLAERTGGTYSTLKVQPAELEDSGVYFCASSQDLGRYEQYFGPGTRLTVT.

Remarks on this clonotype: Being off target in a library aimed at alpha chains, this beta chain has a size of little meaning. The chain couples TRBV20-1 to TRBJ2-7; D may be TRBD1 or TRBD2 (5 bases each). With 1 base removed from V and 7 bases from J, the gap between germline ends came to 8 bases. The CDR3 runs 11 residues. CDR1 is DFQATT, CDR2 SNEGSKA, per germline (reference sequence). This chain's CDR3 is CSARVWGEQYF. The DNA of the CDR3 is TGCAGTGCTAGAGTCTGGGGGGAGCAGTACTTC.

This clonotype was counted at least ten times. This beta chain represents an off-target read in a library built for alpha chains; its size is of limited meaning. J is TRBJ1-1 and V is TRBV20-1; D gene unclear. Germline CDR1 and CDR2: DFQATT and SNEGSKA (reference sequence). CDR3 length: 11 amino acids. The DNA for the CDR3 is TGCGGAGGATGGTGGGGTGCTGAAGCTTTCTTT. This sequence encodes CGGWWGAEAFF.

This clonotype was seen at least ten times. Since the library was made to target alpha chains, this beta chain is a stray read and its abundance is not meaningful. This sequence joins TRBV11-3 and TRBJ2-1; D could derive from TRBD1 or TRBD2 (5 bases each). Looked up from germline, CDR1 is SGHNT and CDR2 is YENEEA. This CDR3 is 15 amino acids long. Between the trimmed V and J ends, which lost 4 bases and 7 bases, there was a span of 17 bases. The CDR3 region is CASSSPARGGNEQFF. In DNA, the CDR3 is TGTGCCAGCAGCTCCCCCGCGAGGGGCGGGAATGAGCAGTTCTTC.

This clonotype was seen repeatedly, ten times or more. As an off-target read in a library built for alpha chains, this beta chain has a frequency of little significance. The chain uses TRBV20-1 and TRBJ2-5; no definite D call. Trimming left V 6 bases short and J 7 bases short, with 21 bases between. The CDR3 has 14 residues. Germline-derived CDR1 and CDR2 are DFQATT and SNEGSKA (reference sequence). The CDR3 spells CSAPLRLALGTQYF. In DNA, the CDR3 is TGCAGTGCGCCCCTCAGGTTAGCCCTGGGGACCCAGTACTTC.

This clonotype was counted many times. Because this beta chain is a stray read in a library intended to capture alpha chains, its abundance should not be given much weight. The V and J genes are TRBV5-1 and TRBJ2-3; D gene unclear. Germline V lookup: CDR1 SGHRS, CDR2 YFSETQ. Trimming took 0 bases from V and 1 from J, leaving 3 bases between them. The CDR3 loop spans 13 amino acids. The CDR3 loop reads CASSLDGTDTQYF. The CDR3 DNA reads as TGCGCCAGCAGCTTGGACGGCACAGATACGCAGTATTTT.

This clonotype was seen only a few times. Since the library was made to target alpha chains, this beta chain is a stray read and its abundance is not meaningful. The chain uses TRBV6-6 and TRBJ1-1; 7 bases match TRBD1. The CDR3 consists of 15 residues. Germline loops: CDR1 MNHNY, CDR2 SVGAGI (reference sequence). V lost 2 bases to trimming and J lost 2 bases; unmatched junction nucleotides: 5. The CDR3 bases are TGTGCCAGCAGTTACCTGGGACAGACAAACACTGAAGCTTTCTTT. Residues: CASSYLGQTNTEAFF.

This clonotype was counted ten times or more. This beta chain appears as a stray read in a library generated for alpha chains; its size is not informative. DNA of the CDR3: TGTGCCAGCTTCACTAACTATGGCTACACCTTC. Translation gives CASFTNYGYTF. The rearrangement uses TRBV12-3 or TRBV12-4 and TRBJ1-2; D gene unclear. The CDR3 length is 11 residues. V lost 8 bases and J 0 bases, leaving 4 bases between the germline ends.

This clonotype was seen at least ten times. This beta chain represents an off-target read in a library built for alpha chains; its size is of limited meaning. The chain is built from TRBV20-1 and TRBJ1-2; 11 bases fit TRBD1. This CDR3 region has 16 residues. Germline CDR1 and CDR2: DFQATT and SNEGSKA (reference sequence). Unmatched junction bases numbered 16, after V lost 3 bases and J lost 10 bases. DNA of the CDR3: TGCAGTGCTAGGGCGGACAGGGGGCGCGTTTCTCAGGCCTACACCTTC. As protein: CSARADRGRVSQAYTF.